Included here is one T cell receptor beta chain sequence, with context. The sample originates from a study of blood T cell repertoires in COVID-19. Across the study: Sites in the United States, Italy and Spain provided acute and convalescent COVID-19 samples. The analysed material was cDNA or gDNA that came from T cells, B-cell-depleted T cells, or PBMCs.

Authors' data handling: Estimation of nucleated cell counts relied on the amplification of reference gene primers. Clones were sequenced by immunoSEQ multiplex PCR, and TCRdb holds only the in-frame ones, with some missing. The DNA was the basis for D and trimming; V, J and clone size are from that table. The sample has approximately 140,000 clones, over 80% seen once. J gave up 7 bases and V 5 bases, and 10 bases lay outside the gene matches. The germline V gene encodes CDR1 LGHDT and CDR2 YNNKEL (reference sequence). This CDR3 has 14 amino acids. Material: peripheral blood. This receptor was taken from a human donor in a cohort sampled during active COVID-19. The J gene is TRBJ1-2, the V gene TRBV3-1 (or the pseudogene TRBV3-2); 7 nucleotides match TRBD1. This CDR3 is CASSGGDRVSGYTF. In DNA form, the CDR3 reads TGTGCCAGCAGCGGGGGAGACAGGGTTTCTGGCTACACCTTC.